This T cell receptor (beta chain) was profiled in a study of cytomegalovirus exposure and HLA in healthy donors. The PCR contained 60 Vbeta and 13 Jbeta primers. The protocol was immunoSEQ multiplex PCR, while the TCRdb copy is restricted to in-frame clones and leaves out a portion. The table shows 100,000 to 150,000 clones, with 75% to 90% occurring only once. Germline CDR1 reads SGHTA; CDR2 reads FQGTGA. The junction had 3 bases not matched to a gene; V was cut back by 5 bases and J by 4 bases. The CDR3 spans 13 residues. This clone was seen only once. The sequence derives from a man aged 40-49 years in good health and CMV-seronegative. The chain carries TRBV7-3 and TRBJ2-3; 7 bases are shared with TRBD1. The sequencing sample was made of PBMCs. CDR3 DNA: TGTGCCAGCAGCCCGCAGGGGGCAGATACGCAGTATTTT. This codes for CASSPQGADTQYF. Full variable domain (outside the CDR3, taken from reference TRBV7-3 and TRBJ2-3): GAGVSQTPSNKVTEKGKYVELRCDPISGHTALYWYRQSLGQGPEFLIYFQGTGAADDSGLPNDRFFAVRPEGSVSTLKIQRTERGDSAVYLCASSPQGADTQYFGPGTRLTVL.